The subject of this entry is one T cell receptor beta chain. The antigen is not known. These data are taken from a study of response to subunit inactivated influenza vaccine. Study-wide points: Each seasonal influenza vaccination recruits few new T cells, the authors suggested.

The CDR3 spans 13 residues. V was pared by 10 bases and J by 3 bases, with 16 bases between. Germline CDR1 reads SEHNR; CDR2 reads FQNEAQ (reference sequence). From the RT-PCR reads, TCRdb called clonotypes with MiXCR, one entry per CDR3 protein. The data show 170,000 or so distinct CDR3 sequences, roughly 10% seen once. The source was CD8+ T cells sorted from PBMCs, collected roughly 24 months after vaccination. The V call is TRBV7-9, the J call TRBJ2-7, with D possibly being TRBD2 (7 bases). This receptor was obtained from a man between 45 and 75 years old who received an inactivated influenza vaccine. The CDR3 DNA sequence: TGTGCCACCTCAAAGGGGGGGCACTACGAGCAGTACTTC. The encoded protein is CATSKGGHYEQYF.